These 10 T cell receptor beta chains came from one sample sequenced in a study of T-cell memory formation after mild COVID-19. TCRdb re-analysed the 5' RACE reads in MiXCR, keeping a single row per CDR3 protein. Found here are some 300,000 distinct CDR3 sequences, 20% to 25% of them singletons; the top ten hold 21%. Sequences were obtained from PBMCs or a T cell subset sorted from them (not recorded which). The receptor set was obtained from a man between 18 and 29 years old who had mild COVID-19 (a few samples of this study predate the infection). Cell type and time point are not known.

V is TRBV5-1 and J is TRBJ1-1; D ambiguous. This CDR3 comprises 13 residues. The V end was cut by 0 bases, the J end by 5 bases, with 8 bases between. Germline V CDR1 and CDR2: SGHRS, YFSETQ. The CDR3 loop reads CASSLGAETEAFF. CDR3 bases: TGCGCCAGCAGCTTGGGGGCAGAGACTGAAGCTTTCTTT.

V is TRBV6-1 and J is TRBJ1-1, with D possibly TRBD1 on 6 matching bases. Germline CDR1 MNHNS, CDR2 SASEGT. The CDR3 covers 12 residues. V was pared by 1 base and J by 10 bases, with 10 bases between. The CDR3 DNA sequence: TGTGCCAGCAGTGAAGTTGGGGGCGGAGCTTTCTTT. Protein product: CASSEVGGGAFF.

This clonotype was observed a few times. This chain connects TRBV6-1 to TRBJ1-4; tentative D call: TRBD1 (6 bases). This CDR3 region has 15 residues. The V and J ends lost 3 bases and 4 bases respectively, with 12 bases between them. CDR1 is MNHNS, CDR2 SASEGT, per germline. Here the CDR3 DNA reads TGTGCCAGCAGTGAGCGGACAGCGGGTAATGAAAAACTGTTTTTT. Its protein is CASSERTAGNEKLFF.

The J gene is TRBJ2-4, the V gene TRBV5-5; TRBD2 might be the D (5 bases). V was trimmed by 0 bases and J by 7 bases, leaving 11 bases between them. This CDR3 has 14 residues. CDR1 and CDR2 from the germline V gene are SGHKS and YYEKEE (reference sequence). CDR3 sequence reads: CASSLAGEYNIQYF. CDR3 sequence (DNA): TGTGCCAGCAGCTTGGCCGGGGAGTATAACATTCAGTACTTC.

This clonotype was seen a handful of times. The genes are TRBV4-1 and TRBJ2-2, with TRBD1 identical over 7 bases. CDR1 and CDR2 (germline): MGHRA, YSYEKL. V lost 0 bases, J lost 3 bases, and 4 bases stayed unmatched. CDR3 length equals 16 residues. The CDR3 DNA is TGCGCCAGCAGCCAAGAACAGGGGAGATACACCGGGGAGCTGTTTTTT. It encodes CASSQEQGRYTGELFF.

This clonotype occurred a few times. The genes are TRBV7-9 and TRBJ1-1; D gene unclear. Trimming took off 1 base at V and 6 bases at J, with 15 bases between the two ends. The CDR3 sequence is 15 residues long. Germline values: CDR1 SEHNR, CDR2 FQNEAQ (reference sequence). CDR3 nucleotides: TGTGCCAGCAGCTTAGGGACCGGATTGAAGGCTGAAGCTTTCTTT. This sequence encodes CASSLGTGLKAEAFF.

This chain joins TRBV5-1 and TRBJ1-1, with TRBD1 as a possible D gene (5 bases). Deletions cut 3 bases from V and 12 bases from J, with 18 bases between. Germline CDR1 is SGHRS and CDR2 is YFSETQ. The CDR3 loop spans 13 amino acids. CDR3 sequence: CASSSSRGSSSFF. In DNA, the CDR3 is TGCGCCAGCAGCTCAAGTAGGGGCTCCTCTTCTTTCTTT.

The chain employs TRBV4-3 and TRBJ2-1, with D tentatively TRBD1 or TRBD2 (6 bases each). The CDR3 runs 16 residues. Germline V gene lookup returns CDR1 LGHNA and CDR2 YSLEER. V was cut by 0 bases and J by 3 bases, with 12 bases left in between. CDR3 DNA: TGCGCCAGCAGCCAAGAGCGAGGGGGAGGCTACAATGAGCAGTTCTTC. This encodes CASSQERGGGYNEQFF.

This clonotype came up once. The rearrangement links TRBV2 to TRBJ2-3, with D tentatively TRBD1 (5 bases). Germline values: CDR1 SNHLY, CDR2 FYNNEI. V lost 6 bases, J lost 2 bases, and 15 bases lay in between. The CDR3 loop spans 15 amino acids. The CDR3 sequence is CASRRRQGFTDTQYF. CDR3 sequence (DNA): TGTGCCAGCAGACGACGGCAGGGATTCACAGATACGCAGTATTTT.

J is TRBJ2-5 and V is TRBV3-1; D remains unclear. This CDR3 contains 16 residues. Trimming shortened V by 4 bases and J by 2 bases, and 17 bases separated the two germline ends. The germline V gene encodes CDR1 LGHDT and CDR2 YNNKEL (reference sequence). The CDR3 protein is CASSPHPIKWQETQYF. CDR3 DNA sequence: TGTGCCAGCAGCCCTCATCCCATTAAGTGGCAAGAGACCCAGTACTTC.